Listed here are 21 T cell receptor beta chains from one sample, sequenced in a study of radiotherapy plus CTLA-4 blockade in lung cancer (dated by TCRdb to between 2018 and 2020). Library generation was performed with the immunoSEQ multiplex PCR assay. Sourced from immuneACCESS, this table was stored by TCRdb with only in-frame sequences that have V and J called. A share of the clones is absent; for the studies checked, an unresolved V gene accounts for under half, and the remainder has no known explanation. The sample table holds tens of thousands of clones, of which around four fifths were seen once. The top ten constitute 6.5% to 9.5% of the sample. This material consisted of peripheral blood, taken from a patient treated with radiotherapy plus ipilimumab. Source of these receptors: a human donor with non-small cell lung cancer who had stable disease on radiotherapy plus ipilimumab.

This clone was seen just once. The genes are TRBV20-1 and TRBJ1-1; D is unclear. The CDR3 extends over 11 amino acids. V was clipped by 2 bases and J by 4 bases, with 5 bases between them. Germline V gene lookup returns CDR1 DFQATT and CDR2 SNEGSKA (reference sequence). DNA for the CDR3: TGCAGTGCTAGAAGGGTCACTGAAGCTTTCTTT. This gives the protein CSARRVTEAFF.

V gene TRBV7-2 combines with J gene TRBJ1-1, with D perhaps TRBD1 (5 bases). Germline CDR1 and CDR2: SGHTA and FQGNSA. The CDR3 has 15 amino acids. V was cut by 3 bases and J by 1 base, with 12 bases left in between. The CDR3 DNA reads TGTGCCAGCAGCTTGATGGTGAGGGGGAACACTGAAGCTTTCTTT. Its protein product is CASSLMVRGNTEAFF.

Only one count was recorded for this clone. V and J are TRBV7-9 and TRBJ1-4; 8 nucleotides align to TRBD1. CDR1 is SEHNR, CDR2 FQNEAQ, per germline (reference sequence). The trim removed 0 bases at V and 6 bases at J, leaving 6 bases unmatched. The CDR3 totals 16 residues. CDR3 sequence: CASSLASPGQDEKLFF. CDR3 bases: TGTGCCAGCAGCTTAGCCAGTCCGGGACAGGATGAAAAACTGTTTTTT.

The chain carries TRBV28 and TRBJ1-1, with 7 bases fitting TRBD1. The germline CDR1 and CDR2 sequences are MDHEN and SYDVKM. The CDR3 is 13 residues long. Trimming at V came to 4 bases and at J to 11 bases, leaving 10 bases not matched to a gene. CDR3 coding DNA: TGTGCCAGCAGTTCGCCAGAGACAGGGAGGGCTTTCTTT. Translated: CASSSPETGRAFF.

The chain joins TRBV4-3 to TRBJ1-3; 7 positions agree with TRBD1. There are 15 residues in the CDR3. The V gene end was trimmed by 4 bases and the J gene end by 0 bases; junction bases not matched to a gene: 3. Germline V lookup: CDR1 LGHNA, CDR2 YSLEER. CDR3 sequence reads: CASSLGTASGNTIYF. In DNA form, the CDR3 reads TGCGCCAGCAGCCTAGGGACAGCCTCTGGAAACACCATATATTTT.

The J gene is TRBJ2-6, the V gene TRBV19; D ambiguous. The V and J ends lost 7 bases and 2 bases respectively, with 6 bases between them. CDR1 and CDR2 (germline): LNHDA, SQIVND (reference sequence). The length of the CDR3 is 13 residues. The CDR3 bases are TGTGCCAGTACCTCTACTGGGGCCAACGTCCTGACTTTC. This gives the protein CASTSTGANVLTF. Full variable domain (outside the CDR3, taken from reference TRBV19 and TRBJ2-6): DGGITQSPKYLFRKEGQNVTLSCEQNLNHDAMYWYRQDPGQGLRLIYYSQIVNDFQKGDIAEGYSVSREKKESFPLTVTSAQKNPTAFYLCASTSTGANVLTFGAGSRLTVL.

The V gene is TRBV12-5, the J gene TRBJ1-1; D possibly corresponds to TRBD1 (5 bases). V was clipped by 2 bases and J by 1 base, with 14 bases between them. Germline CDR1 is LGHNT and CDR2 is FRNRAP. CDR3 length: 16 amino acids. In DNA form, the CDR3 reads TGTGCTAGTGGTTTGACAGGTAAGGCTTCGAACACTGAAGCTTTCTTT. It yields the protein CASGLTGKASNTEAFF.

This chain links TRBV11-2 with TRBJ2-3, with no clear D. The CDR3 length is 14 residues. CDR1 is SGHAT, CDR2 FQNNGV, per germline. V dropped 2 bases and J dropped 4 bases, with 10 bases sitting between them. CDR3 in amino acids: CASSLNTPPDTQYF. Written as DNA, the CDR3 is TGTGCCAGCAGCTTAAACACCCCCCCAGATACGCAGTATTTT.

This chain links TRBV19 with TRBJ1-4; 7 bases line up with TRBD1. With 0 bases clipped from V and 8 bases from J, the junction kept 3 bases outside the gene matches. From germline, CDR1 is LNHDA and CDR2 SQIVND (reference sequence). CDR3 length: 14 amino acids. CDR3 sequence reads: CASSIDRQGEKLFF. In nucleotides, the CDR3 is TGTGCCAGTAGTATAGATCGACAGGGCGAAAAACTGTTTTTT.

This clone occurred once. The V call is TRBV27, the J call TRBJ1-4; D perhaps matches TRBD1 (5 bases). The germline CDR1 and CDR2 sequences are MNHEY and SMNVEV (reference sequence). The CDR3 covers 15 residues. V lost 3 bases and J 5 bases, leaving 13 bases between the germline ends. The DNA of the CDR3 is TGTGCCAGCAGTTTGTCGGCAGGGAGGAATGAAAAACTGTTTTTT. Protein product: CASSLSAGRNEKLFF.

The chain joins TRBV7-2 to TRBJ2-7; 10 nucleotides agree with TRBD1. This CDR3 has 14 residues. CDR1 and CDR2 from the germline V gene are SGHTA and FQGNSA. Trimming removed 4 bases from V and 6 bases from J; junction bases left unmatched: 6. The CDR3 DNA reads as TGTGCCAGCAGCTCCTACTGGGACAGGGGCGAGCAGTACGTC. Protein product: CASSSYWDRGEQYV.

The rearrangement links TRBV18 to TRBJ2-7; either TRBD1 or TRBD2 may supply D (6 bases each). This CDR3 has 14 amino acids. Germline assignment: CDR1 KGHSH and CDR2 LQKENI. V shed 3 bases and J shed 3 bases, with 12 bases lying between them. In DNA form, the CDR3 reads TGTGCCAGCTCACCGGGGGCGGGGAGCTACGAGCAGTACGTC. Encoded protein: CASSPGAGSYEQYV.

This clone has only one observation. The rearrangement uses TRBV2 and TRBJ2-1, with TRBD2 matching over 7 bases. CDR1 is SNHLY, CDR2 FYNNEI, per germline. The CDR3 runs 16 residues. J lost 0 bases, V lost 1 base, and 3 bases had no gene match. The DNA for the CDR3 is TGTGCCAGCAGTGAAGGGCGCGGGAGCTCCTACAATGAGCAGTTCTTC. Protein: CASSEGRGSSYNEQFF.

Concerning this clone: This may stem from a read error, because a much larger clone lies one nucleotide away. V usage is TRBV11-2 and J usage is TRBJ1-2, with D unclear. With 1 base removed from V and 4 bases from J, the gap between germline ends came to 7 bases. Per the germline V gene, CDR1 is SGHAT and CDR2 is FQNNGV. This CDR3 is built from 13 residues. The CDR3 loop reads CASSLGPSYGYTF. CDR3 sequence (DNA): TGTGCCAGCAGCTTAGGACCGTCCTATGGCTACACCTTC.

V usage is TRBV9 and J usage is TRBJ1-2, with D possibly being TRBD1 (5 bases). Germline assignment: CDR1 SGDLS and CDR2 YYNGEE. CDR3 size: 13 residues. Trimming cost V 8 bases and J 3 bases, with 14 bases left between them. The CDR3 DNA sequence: TGTGCCAGTACACCACAGGATTACTATGGCTACACCTTC. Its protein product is CASTPQDYYGYTF.

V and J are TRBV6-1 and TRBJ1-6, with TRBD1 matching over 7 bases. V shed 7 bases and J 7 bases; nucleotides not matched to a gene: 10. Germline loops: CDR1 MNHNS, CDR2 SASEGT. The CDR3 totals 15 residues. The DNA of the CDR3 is TGTGCCAGCATCGACCCGGGACAGAACAATTCACCCCTCCACTTT. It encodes CASIDPGQNNSPLHF.

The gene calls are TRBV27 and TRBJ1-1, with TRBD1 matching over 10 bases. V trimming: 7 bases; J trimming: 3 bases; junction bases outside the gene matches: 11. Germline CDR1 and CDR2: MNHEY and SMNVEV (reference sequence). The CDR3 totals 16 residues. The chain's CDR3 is CASKTGGLVRDTEAFF. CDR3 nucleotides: TGTGCCAGCAAGACAGGGGGCCTCGTAAGGGACACTGAAGCTTTCTTT.

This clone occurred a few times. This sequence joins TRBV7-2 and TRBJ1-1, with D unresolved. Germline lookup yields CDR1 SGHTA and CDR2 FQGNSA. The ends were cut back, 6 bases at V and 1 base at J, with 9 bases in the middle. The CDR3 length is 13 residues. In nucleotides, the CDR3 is TGTGCCAGCAGACAGACAAGGAACACTGAAGCTTTCTTT. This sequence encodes CASRQTRNTEAFF.

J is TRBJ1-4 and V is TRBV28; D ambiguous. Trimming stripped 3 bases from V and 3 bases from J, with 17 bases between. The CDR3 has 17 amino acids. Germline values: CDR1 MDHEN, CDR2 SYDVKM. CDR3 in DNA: TGTGCCAGCAGTTTTTACGGTATTGGGGTGGCTAATGAAAAACTGTTTTTT. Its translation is CASSFYGIGVANEKLFF.

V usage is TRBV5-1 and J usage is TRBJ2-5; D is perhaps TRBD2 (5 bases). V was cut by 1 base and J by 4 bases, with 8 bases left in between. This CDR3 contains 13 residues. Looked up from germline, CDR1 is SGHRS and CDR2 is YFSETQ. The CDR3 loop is CASSLTRVETQYF. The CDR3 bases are TGCGCCAGCAGCTTGACTAGAGTAGAGACCCAGTACTTC.

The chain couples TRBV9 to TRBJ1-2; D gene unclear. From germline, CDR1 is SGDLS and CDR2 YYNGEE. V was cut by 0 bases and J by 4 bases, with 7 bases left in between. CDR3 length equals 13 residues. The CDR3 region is CASSVVPVYGYTF. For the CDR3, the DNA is TGTGCCAGCAGCGTAGTGCCGGTCTATGGCTACACCTTC. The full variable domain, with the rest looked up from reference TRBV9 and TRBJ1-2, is DSGVTQTPKHLITATGQRVTLRCSPRSGDLSVYWYQQSLDQGLQFLIQYYNGEERAKGNILERFSAQQFPDLHSELNLSSLELGDSALYFCASSVVPVYGYTFGSGTRLTVV.